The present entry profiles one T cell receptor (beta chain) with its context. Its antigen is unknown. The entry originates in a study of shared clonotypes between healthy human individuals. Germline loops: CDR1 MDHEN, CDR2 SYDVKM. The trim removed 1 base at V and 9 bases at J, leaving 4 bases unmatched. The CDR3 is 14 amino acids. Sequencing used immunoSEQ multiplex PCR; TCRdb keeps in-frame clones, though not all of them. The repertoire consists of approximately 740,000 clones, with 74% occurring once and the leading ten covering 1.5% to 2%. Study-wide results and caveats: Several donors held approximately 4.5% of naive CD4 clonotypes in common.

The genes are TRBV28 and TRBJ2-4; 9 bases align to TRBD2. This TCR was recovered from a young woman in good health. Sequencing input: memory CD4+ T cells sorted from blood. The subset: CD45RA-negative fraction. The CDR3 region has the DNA TGTGCCAGCAGTTTATATGGCGGGAGGGGCATTCAGTACTTC. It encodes CASSLYGGRGIQYF.